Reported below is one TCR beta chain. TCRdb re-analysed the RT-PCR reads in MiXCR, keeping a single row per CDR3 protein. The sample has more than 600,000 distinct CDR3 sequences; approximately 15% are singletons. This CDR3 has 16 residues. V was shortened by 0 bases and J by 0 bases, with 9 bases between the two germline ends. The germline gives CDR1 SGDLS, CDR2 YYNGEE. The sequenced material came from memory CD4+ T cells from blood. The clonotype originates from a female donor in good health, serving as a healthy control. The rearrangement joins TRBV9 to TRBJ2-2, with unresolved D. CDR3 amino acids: CASSVGAPANTGELFF. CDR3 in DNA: TGTGCCAGCAGCGTAGGAGCCCCGGCGAACACCGGGGAGCTGTTTTTT.